The rows below give T cell receptor beta chains drawn from one sample of a study of naive and memory T cell subsets. Each CDR3 protein gets one entry after TCRdb re-called the UMI-ligation and nested PCR reads with MiXCR. The data show several hundred distinct CDR3 sequences, with roughly 6% seen just once and 16% held by the top ten. The sequenced sample was skin, obtained from a tuberculin skin test site or a saline-injected site (not recorded which). The source of these receptors is an adult in good health. CDR3s include the opening cysteine and the closing phenylalanine or tryptophan. Fields, in order: J gene, D gene, clone size, V gene, CDR3 protein, CDR3 DNA. A D gene is named only where the DNA matches it firmly. Some rows have no size entry. The others give once, few or many, or a class for an expanded clone.

>TRBJ2-5|-|-|TRBV27
CASSLNRLGETQYF
TGTGCCAGCAGTTTGAACCGCCTCGGAGAGACCCAGTACTTC
>TRBJ2-3|TRBD2|medium-sized|TRBV28
CASSSGGRGYTQYF
TGTGCCAGCAGTTCTGGCGGGAGAGGGTATACGCAGTATTTT
>TRBJ1-1|-|-|TRBV6-5
CASSYAPTNLYEAFF
TGTGCCAGCAGTTATGCCCCGACGAACCTTTATGAAGCTTTCTTT
>TRBJ2-4|-|large|TRBV7-2
CASRAVAKNIQYF
TGTGCCAGCAGAGCGGTGGCCAAAAACATTCAGTACTTC
>TRBJ1-5|TRBD1|large|TRBV10-2
CASSEWGQGRAQPQHF
TGCGCCAGCAGTGAGTGGGGACAGGGGAGGGCTCAGCCCCAGCATTTT
>TRBJ2-3|-|medium-sized|TRBV20-1
CSARRPPDTQYF
TGCAGTGCCAGACGACCGCCAGATACGCAGTATTTT
>TRBJ2-7|TRBD2|large|TRBV2
CASKRGLSSYEQYF
TGTGCCAGCAAGAGGGGACTAAGCTCCTACGAGCAGTACTTC
>TRBJ2-5|TRBD1|large|TRBV19
CASRETGGQTQYF
TGTGCCAGTAGAGAGACAGGGGGGCAGACCCAGTACTTC
>TRBJ2-1|-|large|TRBV5-1
CASSPVADSYNEQFF
TGCGCCAGCAGCCCGGTAGCGGACTCCTACAATGAGCAGTTCTTC
>TRBJ2-7|-|medium-sized|TRBV6-1
CASTDSSPYEQYF
TGTGCCAGCACCGATTCATCTCCCTACGAGCAGTACTTC
>TRBJ2-7|-|-|TRBV6-5
CARGSTYEQYF
TGTGCCAGAGGGTCGACCTACGAGCAGTACTTC
>TRBJ2-7|TRBD2|medium-sized|TRBV4-2
CASSQDASGSYEQYF
TGTGCCAGCAGCCAAGATGCCAGCGGGAGTTACGAGCAGTACTTC
>TRBJ2-7|TRBD2|large|TRBV20-1
CSAKGAAGVSYEQYF
TGCAGTGCCAAAGGCGCCGCGGGAGTCTCCTACGAGCAGTACTTC
>TRBJ2-2|TRBD1|few|TRBV27
CASARSGTGSTGELFF
TGTGCCAGCGCCCGGTCCGGGACAGGGTCCACCGGGGAGCTGTTTTTT
>TRBJ1-1|-|medium-sized|TRBV7-2
CASKSGHSNTEAFF
TGTGCCAGCAAGAGTGGACACAGCAACACTGAAGCTTTCTTT
>TRBJ1-2|-|large|TRBV12-3/TRBV12-4
CASSLGSPNYGYTF
TGTGCCAGCAGTTTGGGCAGCCCTAACTATGGCTACACCTTC